These T cell receptor beta chains were read from a single sample in a study of CD8 T cells in ankylosing spondylitis. Each CDR3 protein is one row after TCRdb ran MiXCR on the 5' RACE reads. The sample has around 770,000 distinct CDR3 sequences; around a fifth are singletons. Sequencing was carried out using blood, either unsorted or a sorted T cell fraction (not recorded which). These receptors were obtained from a male donor with ankylosing spondylitis. The CDR3 runs from the conserved cysteine through the conserved F or W. Fields, in order: V gene, D gene, clone size, J gene, CDR3 DNA, CDR3 protein. A D gene is named only where the DNA matches it firmly. Where a row states a size, it is once, few, many or the class of an expanded clone; other rows omit it.

TRBV5-6,-,-,TRBJ2-7,TGTGCCAGCAGCCAAAATGGGGGACGGAGCTACGAGCAGTACTTC,CASSQNGGRSYEQYF
TRBV5-1,-,-,TRBJ1-1,TGCGCCAGCAGCTTGTCGGGGGGCAGGGAAGCTTTCTTT,CASSLSGGREAFF
TRBV7-9,-,-,TRBJ2-2,TGTGCCAGCAGCCCACCGCATGGCGGGGAGCTGTTTTTT,CASSPPHGGELFF
TRBV20-1,TRBD2,few,TRBJ2-1,TGCAGTGCTCCCGGGACTAGATCCCTCTACAATGAGCAGTTCTTC,CSAPGTRSLYNEQFF
TRBV20-1,TRBD1,-,TRBJ2-4,TGCAGTGCTAGAGTGACAGGGGGCGCGCACATTCAGTACTTC,CSARVTGGAHIQYF
TRBV20-1,TRBD2,many,TRBJ2-5,TGCAGTGCTAATATTGGAGGACTAGCGGGGCTATTCGAAGAGACCCAGTACTTC,CSANIGGLAGLFEETQYF
TRBV28,TRBD1,-,TRBJ2-7,TGTGCCAGCTTCACTACAGGGGGCGGCTCCTACGAGCAGTACTTC,CASFTTGGGSYEQYF
TRBV28,-,-,TRBJ2-7,TGTGCCAGCAGTCCAACATCCATCTTTTACGAGCAGTACTTC,CASSPTSIFYEQYF
TRBV29-1,-,-,TRBJ1-2,TGCAGCGTTGACAATACCGTAAGCTATGGCTACACCTTC,CSVDNTVSYGYTF
TRBV20-1,TRBD1,-,TRBJ1-1,TGCAGTGCTAGAGATCCAGGACAGGGGGCGAACACTGAAGCTTTCTTT,CSARDPGQGANTEAFF
TRBV20-1,TRBD1,-,TRBJ2-7,TGCAGTGCTAGATCACAGGGGTTCGGCTACGAGCAGTACTTC,CSARSQGFGYEQYF
TRBV4-2,-,few,TRBJ2-2,TGTGCCAGCAGCCCTCCAGGGTACTCGAACACCGGGGAGCTGTTTTTT,CASSPPGYSNTGELFF
TRBV5-6,TRBD1,few,TRBJ2-7,TGTGCCAGCAGCGAAGACAGGGGGCTCTACGAGCAGTACTTC,CASSEDRGLYEQYF
TRBV20-1,-,few,TRBJ2-3,TGCAGTGCCATTAGCACAGATACGCAGTATTTT,CSAISTDTQYF
TRBV28,TRBD1,few,TRBJ2-3,TGTGCCAGCAGTAGACAGGGTTGGGGAGATACGCAGTATTTT,CASSRQGWGDTQYF
TRBV6-1,-,-,TRBJ1-5,TGTGCCAGCAGCTTGCCAGGGCGACAGCCCCAGCATTTT,CASSLPGRQPQHF
TRBV12-3/TRBV12-4,-,-,TRBJ2-7,TGTGCCAGCAGTTCGGGACCCCAAGAGTACGAGCAGTACTTC,CASSSGPQEYEQYF
TRBV28,TRBD2,few,TRBJ2-7,TGTGCCAGCAGTATAGCGGGAGGGCCAAATCGGGAGCAGTACTTC,CASSIAGGPNREQYF
TRBV3-1,-,-,TRBJ1-6,TGTGCCAGCAGCCAGGGGGGGAAGGGTTGGTCGCACAATTCACCCCTCCACTTT,CASSQGGKGWSHNSPLHF
TRBV7-9,-,-,TRBJ2-1,TGTGCCAGCAGCTTAGCGCTAGTAGCTGATGAGCAGTTCTTC,CASSLALVADEQFF
TRBV5-4,-,-,TRBJ2-6,TGTGCCAGCAGCTCCGACAGTCTCTCTGGGGCCAACGTCCTGACTTTC,CASSSDSLSGANVLTF
TRBV12-3/TRBV12-4,TRBD1,few,TRBJ2-2,TGTGCCAGCAGTTTCGAAGTAGGACAGGGTGTCGGGGAGCTGTTTTTT,CASSFEVGQGVGELFF
TRBV5-1,TRBD2,-,TRBJ2-1,TGCGCCAGCACCCCGGGACTAGCGTCCAACAAAGAGCAGTTCTTC,CASTPGLASNKEQFF
TRBV30,TRBD1,few,TRBJ1-5,TGTGCCTTTTCTGGGACAGGGAGTCAGCCCCAGCATTTT,CAFSGTGSQPQHF
TRBV5-6,TRBD2,many,TRBJ2-3,TGTGCCAGCAGCTTACGTGGGACTAGCGGGACCACAGATACGCAGTATTTT,CASSLRGTSGTTDTQYF
TRBV20-1,-,few,TRBJ2-2,TGCAGTGCCCCTCCGGGGAACACCGGGGAGCTGTTTTTT,CSAPPGNTGELFF
TRBV18,-,-,TRBJ1-4,TGTGCCAGCTCATCAGGGAGCGGTGAAAAACTGTTTTTT,CASSSGSGEKLFF